This TCR beta chain comes out of a study of PD-L1 blockade in urothelial cancer. Study-level background: Atezolizumab, begun by patients in the mid-2010s, was given at 1,200 mg intravenously every 3 weeks. Notes on the study in general: Pretreatment blood TCR clonality under the median forecast improved survival.

V shed 5 bases and J shed 1 base, with 8 bases lying between them. The germline V gene has CDR1 SGHAT and CDR2 FQNNGV. The CDR3 is 13 amino acids. About this clone itself: Its antigen is unidentified.

The protocol was immunoSEQ multiplex PCR, while the TCRdb copy is restricted to in-frame clones and leaves out a portion. Of more than 70,000 clones detected, approximately 91% appear once; the ten largest clones hold roughly 3.2%. The rearrangement links TRBV11-2 to TRBJ1-1, with D possibly being TRBD1 (5 bases). The sample in question was PBMCs, obtained around atezolizumab (anti-PD-L1) treatment. This TCR came from a man in his 60s with urothelial cancer. DNA of the CDR3: TGTGCCAGCAGCCCTCAGGGGAACACTGAAGCTTTCTTT. This translates into CASSPQGNTEAFF.